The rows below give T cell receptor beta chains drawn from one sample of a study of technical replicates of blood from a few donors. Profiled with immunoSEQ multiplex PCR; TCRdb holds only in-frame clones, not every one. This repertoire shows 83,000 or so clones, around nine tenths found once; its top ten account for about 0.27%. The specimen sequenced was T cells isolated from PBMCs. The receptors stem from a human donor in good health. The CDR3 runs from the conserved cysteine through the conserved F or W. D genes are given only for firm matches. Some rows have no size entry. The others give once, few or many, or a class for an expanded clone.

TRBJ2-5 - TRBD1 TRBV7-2 TGTGCCAGCAGCTTAGGAGGGACAGGGCGGGAGACCCAGTACTTC CASSLGGTGRETQYF
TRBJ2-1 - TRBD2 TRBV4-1 TGCGCCAGCACCACTAGCGGGGGCTCCTACAATGAGCAGTTCTTC CASTTSGGSYNEQFF
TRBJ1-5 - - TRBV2 TGTGCCAGCAGTATCCAGGGGAATCAGCCCCAGCATTTT CASSIQGNQPQHF
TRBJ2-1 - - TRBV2 TGTGCCAGCACAGTAGCTACCTACAATGAGCAGTTCTTC CASTVATYNEQFF
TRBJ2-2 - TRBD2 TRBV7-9 TGTGCCAGCAGCGCGGGACTAGCGGGGGAGCTGTTTTTT CASSAGLAGELFF
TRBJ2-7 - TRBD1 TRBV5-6 TGTGCCAGCAGCCCCCAGGACAGGCCCTACTACGAGCAGTACTTC CASSPQDRPYYEQYF
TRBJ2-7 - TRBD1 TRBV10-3 TGTGCCGCCAAATCCCCGGACAGGGATTCGGGCTACTTC CAAKSPDRDSGYF
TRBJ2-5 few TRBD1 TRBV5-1 TGCGCCAGCAGCTATGGGACAGAAGAGACCCAGTACTTC CASSYGTEETQYF
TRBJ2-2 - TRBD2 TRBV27 TGTGCCAGCAGTTTATCAAGCGGGAGCCCCCGGGAGCTGTTTTTT CASSLSSGSPRELFF
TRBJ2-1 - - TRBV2 TGTGCCAGCAGCCGGACAGTATCCTACAATGAGCAGTTCTTC CASSRTVSYNEQFF
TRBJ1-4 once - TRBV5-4 TGTGCCAGCAGCTTGCAACAACAGGGAAAAGGAAAACTGTTTTTT CASSLQQQGKGKLFF
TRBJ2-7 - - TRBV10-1 TGCGCCAGCAGTGAGGACCCCCTCGGGAGAACTTACGAGCAGTACTTC CASSEDPLGRTYEQYF
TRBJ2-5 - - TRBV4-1 TGCGCCAGCAGCCAAGATTGGGTCAGAGCGGAGACCCAGTACTTC CASSQDWVRAETQYF
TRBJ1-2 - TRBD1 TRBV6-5 TGTGCCAGCAGAAAACAGGGGTTCGATGGCTACACCTTC CASRKQGFDGYTF
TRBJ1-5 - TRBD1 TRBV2 TGTGCCAGCGGACGGGACAGGGGAAATCAGCCCCAGCATTTT CASGRDRGNQPQHF
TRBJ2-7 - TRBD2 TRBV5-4 TGTGCCAGCAGCTTTGGGAGACTAGCGGGGCCTTACGAGCAGTACTTC CASSFGRLAGPYEQYF
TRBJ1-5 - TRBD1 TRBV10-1 TGCGCCAGCAGTGCAGGGGGCAGGAATCAGCCCCAGCATTTT CASSAGGRNQPQHF
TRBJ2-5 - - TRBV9 TGTGCCAGCAGTACGGAGGGGGGGCTGGGGGAGACCCAGTACTTC CASSTEGGLGETQYF